This T cell receptor (beta chain) comes out of a study of regulatory T cells in long-lasting Graves disease (dated by TCRdb to about 2021). About the study as a whole: In the newly diagnosed Graves' disease group, patients had been taking antithyroid drugs for less than 3 months. Peripheral blood TCR sequencing and RNA sequencing compared persistent Graves' disease patients with newly diagnosed Graves' disease patients. The study was registered as a clinical trial and conducted in China. A total of 33 samples underwent TCR sequencing, from about 13 patients with persistent Graves' disease and 20 or so patients with newly diagnosed Graves' disease.

Libraries came from multiplex PCR. TCRdb lists the instrument as Illumina HiSeq 4000. CDR3 regions were amplified by Arm-PCR with iRepertoire HTBI primers to construct TCR beta libraries. Before sequencing, the PCR products underwent gel purification. The paper's data handling went like this. Gene usage analysis of CDR3 amino acid clonotypes relied on the 55 to 80 TRBV and 13 to 15 TRBJ segments identified across samples. COPE and FqMerger were used to merge the filtered high-quality paired reads into contigs. BLAST was used to align contigs to IMGT TRBV, TRBD and TRBJ reference genes, with CDR3 defined following IMGT. Highly expanded clones were defined as clonotypes with a frequency above 0.1%. Shannon entropy served as the measure of repertoire diversity, while the Gini coefficient captured V-J evenness. A clonotype was considered public if more than one individual shared it. Starting from the raw public reads, TCRdb applied fastp trimming at Q25, assembled clones with MiXCR and retained in-frame beta chains. Every CDR3 protein is listed once, alongside the most common genes and DNA of its rows. The V and J calls shown here were made by TCRdb, not taken from the authors' results. For this sample there are some 230,000 distinct CDR3 sequences; roughly 18% appear just once. The top ten clonotypes cover less than 25% of the sample.

The sample holds a few counts of this clonotype. The antigen it binds to is not known. It has no much larger one-base neighbor in the sample; base qualities were not kept. Per the publication, the time point label means: newly diagnosed GD, antithyroid drugs for less than 3 months. For both TCR sequencing and RNA sequencing, RNA was extracted from PBMCs in TRIzol. The diagnosis of Graves' disease followed American Thyroid Association guidelines. The patients came from an endocrinology department in Xi'an, China. From each patient, nine milliliters of peripheral blood was collected into an EDTA anticoagulant tube. Ficoll Paque Plus density gradient separation was used to isolate PBMCs, and no further T cell sorting was performed. An Agilent 2100 Bioanalyzer and agarose gel were used to assess RNA quality, and a NanoDrop 2000 was used to measure RNA concentration. Beyond this particular receptor, the publication reports: Sequencing and analysis were restricted to the TCR beta chain. As a limitation, the authors acknowledged that the small sample size may reduce accuracy. The study examined only peripheral blood because the primary lesion, thyroid tissue, could not be accessed. TRBV28, TRBJ1-2 and TRBJ2-5 were preferentially used in persistent disease, while TRBV20-1 and TRBJ2-1 were favored in newly diagnosed disease. Compared with newly diagnosed patients, patients with persistent Graves' disease had lower TCR Shannon entropy and fewer highly expanded clones, which suggests clonal expansion. More public clonotypes were shared among persistent patients (more than 2,500) than among newly diagnosed patients (more than 900).

Compared with germline, V lacks 8 bases and J lacks 5 bases; bases without a gene match: 6. CDR1 and CDR2 are read off the germline V gene as MNHEY and SVGEGT. The CDR3 measures 12 amino acids from cysteine to phenylalanine. Solely the CDR3 DNA is kept, with 36 bases framed from the first base. The sample here was peripheral blood mononuclear cells (PBMCs), taken at new diagnosis, from a patient treated with antithyroid drugs. The receptor comes from a female donor with Graves disease. Recombination connected TRBV6-2 or TRBV6-3 to TRBJ2-7, with TRBD2 matching 7 junction bases. This receptor carries the CDR3 CASWEGWNEQYF. The nucleotide sequence reads TGTGCCAGCTGGGAGGGGTGGAACGAGCAGTACTTC.